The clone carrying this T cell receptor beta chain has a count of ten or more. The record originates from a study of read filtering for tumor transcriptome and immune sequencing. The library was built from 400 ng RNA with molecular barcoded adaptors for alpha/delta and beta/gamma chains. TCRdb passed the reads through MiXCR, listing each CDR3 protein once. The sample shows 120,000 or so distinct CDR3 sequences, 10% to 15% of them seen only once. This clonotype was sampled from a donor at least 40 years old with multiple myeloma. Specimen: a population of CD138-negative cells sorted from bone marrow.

Written as DNA, the CDR3 is TGCAGTGCTAGAGGACAGGGGGCTGCCAAAAACATTCAGTACTTC. Its translation: CSARGQGAAKNIQYF. The gene calls are TRBV20-1 and TRBJ2-4, with TRBD1 identical over 10 bases. The CDR3 covers 15 residues. V lost 1 base, J lost 1 base, and 1 base stayed unmatched. In germline, CDR1 is DFQATT, CDR2 SNEGSKA (reference sequence).